The 20 T cell receptor beta chains listed next were all sequenced from one sample in a study of sequential checkpoint blockade in melanoma. TCRdb's copy holds only in-frame clones and misses some; the assay was immunoSEQ multiplex PCR. The sample has about 13,000 clones; 27% are singletons. Treatment described: randomized to nivolumab then ipilimumab (arm A) or the reverse (arm B). The specimen was tumor tissue (inferred from file names), collected from a patient given nivolumab and ipilimumab in sequence. Source of these receptors: a human donor with melanoma.

The genes are TRBV6-8 and TRBJ1-2; 10 bases are a match to TRBD1. CDR1 and CDR2 from the germline V gene are MNHGY and SAAAGT. The J segment lost 4 bases and the V segment lost 0 bases, leaving 8 bases of the junction unmatched. The CDR3 length is 17 residues. In DNA, the CDR3 is TGTGCCAGCAGTTACTCGAAGGGACAGGGGCCTTTCTATGGCTACACCTTC. This codes for CASSYSKGQGPFYGYTF.

This clone was observed a handful of times. The V call is TRBV6-8, the J call TRBJ1-1; 9 nucleotides line up with TRBD1. The CDR3 length is 17 residues. The trim removed 10 bases at V and 8 bases at J, leaving 23 bases unmatched. The germline CDR1 and CDR2 sequences are MNHGY and SAAAGT. Written as DNA, the CDR3 is TGTGCCAACCCAAGGGCCCGGGACAGGGACCAACTAGGGGAAGCTTTCTTT. Protein sequence: CANPRARDRDQLGEAFF.

A few counts support this clone. The rearrangement uses TRBV9 and TRBJ2-6, with TRBD1 as a possible D gene (6 bases). Germline V gene sequence: CDR1 SGDLS, CDR2 YYNGEE. V was trimmed by 3 bases and J by 2 bases, leaving 6 bases between them. The CDR3 totals 14 residues. CDR3 in amino acids: CASSDRAGANVLTF. In DNA form, the CDR3 reads TGTGCCAGCAGCGACAGGGCTGGGGCCAACGTCCTGACTTTC.

The DNA of the CDR3 is TGCGCCAGCAGCCAGGCCCTTTCACTGGGTAGCGGAGCAGCTTCCTACGAGCAGTACTTC. It translates to CASSQALSLGSGAASYEQYF. This chain uses TRBV4-1 with TRBJ2-7; a possible D gene is TRBD2 (6 bases). Trimming pared 3 bases from V and 1 base from J, leaving 28 bases between. The V gene's germline CDR1 is MGHRA and CDR2 YSYEKL. This CDR3 comprises 20 residues.

The chain employs TRBV15 and TRBJ2-2; possible D gene TRBD2, 6 bases. Germline loops: CDR1 LNHNV, CDR2 YYDKDF (reference sequence). Between the trimmed V and J ends, which lost 1 base and 8 bases, there was a span of 11 bases. The CDR3 runs to 14 residues. The DNA for the CDR3 is TGTGCCACCAGCAGAGGGGCAGGGAGGGGGGAGCTGTTTTTT. Translated: CATSRGAGRGELFF.

This sequence joins TRBV28 and TRBJ2-2; 11 nucleotides align to TRBD1. The CDR3 totals 16 residues. Germline assignment: CDR1 MDHEN and CDR2 SYDVKM. V was clipped by 3 bases and J by 4 bases; unmatched bases: 4. Here the CDR3 DNA reads TGTGCCAGCAGTTTTCCCGGGACAGGGGGCACCGGGGAGCTGTTTTTT. The encoded protein is CASSFPGTGGTGELFF.

This clone has more than one count but fewer than ten. One end of the junction fails to match germline, which may point to a read error. The chain couples TRBV6-8 to TRBJ2-5; D not resolved. CDR3 length equals 15 residues. The germline V gene has CDR1 MNHGY and CDR2 SAAAGT. The CDR3 here is CASSYSGSWREAQYF. The CDR3 DNA reads as TGTGCCAGCAGTTACTCCGGGTCGTGGAGAGAGGCCCAGTACTTC.

This clone came up many times. The rearrangement joins TRBV7-7 to TRBJ2-5, with D possibly being TRBD1 or TRBD2 (5 bases each). The CDR3 has 15 amino acids. From germline, CDR1 is SSHAT and CDR2 FNYEAQ (reference sequence). Trimming removed 5 bases at V and 4 bases at J, with 17 bases between. The CDR3 nucleotides read TGTGCCAGCAGCCTGGGACCTCGATTGATAGAGACCCAGTACTTC. This sequence encodes CASSLGPRLIETQYF.

The chain has TRBV11-3 and TRBJ2-5; D tentatively fits TRBD1 or TRBD2 (5 bases each). V was pared by 3 bases and J by 5 bases, with 16 bases between. Germline V CDR1 and CDR2: SGHNT, YENEEA. The CDR3 is 15 residues long. CDR3 sequence: CASSFGADFGETQYF. The CDR3 DNA is TGTGCCAGCAGCTTCGGGGCCGATTTCGGGGAGACCCAGTACTTC. The full variable domain, its missing parts supplied by reference TRBV11-3 and TRBJ2-5, is EAGVVQSPRYKIIEKKQPVAFWCNPISGHNTLYWYLQNLGQGPELLIRYENEEAVDDSQLPKDRFSAERLKGVDSTLKIQPAELGDSAVYLCASSFGADFGETQYFGPGTRLLVL.

The gene calls are TRBV29-1 and TRBJ2-7; tentatively, D is TRBD2 (7 bases). The length of the CDR3 is 13 residues. Germline V gives CDR1 SQVTM, CDR2 ANQGSEA. V was clipped by 6 bases and J by 0 bases, with 12 bases between them. Written as DNA, the CDR3 is TGCAGCGTAGGGGGGGAGAGCTCCTACGAGCAGTACTTC. Translation: CSVGGESSYEQYF.

This clone appeared a few times. CDR3 in DNA: TGTGCCACGAAAGGACTACATTACGAGCAGTACTTC. It specifies CATKGLHYEQYF. This chain uses TRBV6-8 with TRBJ2-7, with D possibly being TRBD2 (6 bases). V was cut by 10 bases and J by 4 bases, with 14 bases left in between. This CDR3 has 12 residues. CDR1 is MNHGY, CDR2 SAAAGT, per germline.

The V gene is TRBV7-1, the J gene TRBJ2-7; weak D call: TRBD1 (5 bases). Being an ORF, TRBV7-1 has a function that is uncertain. The CDR3 extends over 13 amino acids. V gave up 5 bases and J gave up 4 bases, with 12 bases separating them. The CDR3, as DNA: TGTGCCAGCAGCCAGGACAACCAATACGAGCAGTACTTC. As protein: CASSQDNQYEQYF.

This clone was counted only a few times. The rearrangement joins TRBV7-1 to TRBJ2-7; 9 bases match TRBD2. TRBV7-1 is an ORF, and what it does is uncertain. This CDR3 is 13 amino acids long. The junction had 5 bases not matched to a gene; V was cut back by 5 bases and J by 6 bases. The CDR3 is CASSLGLASEQYF. DNA for the CDR3: TGTGCCAGCAGCCTGGGACTAGCCTCCGAGCAGTACTTC.

Worth noting for this clone: At the DNA level, this CDR3 is encoded by other sequences in the same sample as well. The chain joins TRBV5-1 to TRBJ2-1, with 11 bases that match TRBD2. This CDR3 is built from 16 residues. CDR1 is SGHRS and CDR2 is YFSETQ in the germline V gene. Trimming at V came to 0 bases and at J to 3 bases, leaving 2 bases not matched to a gene. Here the CDR3 reads CASSLGLAGYYNEQFF. CDR3 bases: TGCGCCAGCAGCTTGGGACTAGCGGGGTACTACAATGAGCAGTTCTTC.

The J gene is TRBJ2-7, the V gene TRBV19, with D perhaps assigned TRBD1 or TRBD2 (6 bases each). Trimming removed 7 bases from V and 3 bases from J, with 16 bases in between. The CDR3 consists of 14 residues. The germline CDR1 and CDR2 sequences are LNHDA and SQIVND (reference sequence). The CDR3 reads CASKEAGEDYEQYF. In nucleotides, the CDR3 is TGTGCCAGTAAGGAGGCAGGGGAGGACTACGAGCAGTACTTC.

This clone was recorded a few times. One end of the junction is discordant with germline, which a read error may explain. The chain has TRBV11-3 and TRBJ2-2, with 11 nucleotides matching TRBD1. CDR3 length equals 15 residues. CDR1 and CDR2 (germline): SGHNT, YENEEA. The CDR3: CASSLGQGALGELFF. The CDR3 coding sequence is TGTGCTAGCAGCTTAGGACAGGGGGCGCTCGGGGAGCTGTTTTTT.

This clone came up a few times. V is TRBV19 and J is TRBJ2-1; no clear D. The CDR3 extends over 15 amino acids. The germline gives CDR1 LNHDA, CDR2 SQIVND (reference sequence). Trimming shortened V by 7 bases and J by 10 bases, and 23 bases separated the two germline ends. CDR3 in DNA: TGTGCCAGTAAAACGACGGACCCACCTACAGTCGAGCAGTTCTTC. This translates into CASKTTDPPTVEQFF.

This clone was found many times. This sequence joins TRBV4-1 and TRBJ1-2, with 8 bases aligning to TRBD1. V shed 9 bases, J shed 5 bases, and the junction held 8 bases outside the gene matches. There are 13 residues in the CDR3. Germline-derived CDR1 and CDR2 are MGHRA and YSYEKL. The CDR3 loop is CASRGQGGYGYTF. For the CDR3, the DNA is TGCGCCAGTAGAGGACAGGGAGGATATGGCTACACCTTC.

This clone has just a few counts. The rearrangement links TRBV7-7 to TRBJ2-2, with D possibly TRBD2 on 5 matching bases. Germline V gene data show CDR1 as SSHAT and CDR2 as FNYEAQ (reference sequence). Between the trimmed V and J ends, which lost 5 bases and 4 bases, there was a span of 11 bases. The CDR3 is 14 residues long. The CDR3 DNA reads as TGTGCCAGCAGCGAACAAGCGGTCACCGGGGAGCTGTTTTTT. This codes for CASSEQAVTGELFF.

The chain is built from TRBV6-4 and TRBJ2-3; D gene ambiguous. Germline V gene sequence: CDR1 MRHNA, CDR2 SNTAGT. This CDR3 has 13 amino acids. The ends were cut back, 6 bases at V and 3 bases at J, with 10 bases in the middle. The CDR3 loop is CASRPITTDTQYF. CDR3 nucleotide sequence: TGTGCCAGCAGACCCATCACTACAGATACGCAGTATTTT.